Below are 10 T cell receptor beta chains sequenced from a single sample in a study of blood T cell repertoires in COVID-19. Libraries were prepared by immunoSEQ multiplex PCR; TCRdb keeps only in-frame clonotypes and omits some of them. The sample lists hundreds of thousands of clones; approximately 88% were seen once. Sequenced sample: peripheral blood. The receptors shown here come from a woman in her 50s with COVID-19, enrolled during active disease.

The genes are TRBV19 and TRBJ1-2, with D possibly TRBD1 on 6 matching bases. The CDR3 is 14 residues long. Germline V gene sequence: CDR1 LNHDA, CDR2 SQIVND (reference sequence). V lost 3 bases and J 2 bases, leaving 10 bases between the germline ends. The CDR3 bases are TGTGCCAGTAGTATGTCGCAGGGGAACTATGGCTACACCTTC. Amino acids: CASSMSQGNYGYTF.

The CDR3 sequence is CASSRGGGGPQHF. The CDR3 DNA follows: TGTGCCAGCAGTAGGGGAGGGGGAGGACCCCAGCATTTT. V and J are TRBV7-3 and TRBJ1-5; possibly TRBD1 for D (6 bases). Trimming stripped 6 bases from V and 10 bases from J, with 16 bases between. CDR1 and CDR2 from the germline V gene are SGHTA and FQGTGA. CDR3 length: 13 residues.

The chain links TRBV9 to TRBJ2-3; TRBD1 matches at 9 bases. The V and J ends lost 4 bases and 2 bases, in that order; junction bases with no gene match: 8. This CDR3 is 16 amino acids long. Germline loops: CDR1 SGDLS, CDR2 YYNGEE. The CDR3 region is CASSLSGTGNTDTQYF. In nucleotides, the CDR3 is TGTGCCAGCAGCCTCTCGGGGACAGGGAACACAGATACGCAGTATTTT.

This chain joins TRBV30 and TRBJ1-4; 9 bases are a match to TRBD1. V shed 0 bases, J shed 5 bases, and the junction held 4 bases outside the gene matches. Germline values: CDR1 GTSNPN, CDR2 SVGIG (reference sequence). This CDR3 contains 15 residues. CDR3 nucleotides: TGTGCCTGGAGTGTACCAGGACAGGGGAATGAAAAACTGTTTTTT. Translated, it gives CAWSVPGQGNEKLFF.

The chain links TRBV24-1 to TRBJ1-1; D is unresolved. The CDR3 totals 14 residues. Trimming left V 5 bases short and J 5 bases short, with 14 bases between. The germline gives CDR1 KGHDR, CDR2 SFDVKD. CDR3 residues: CATSGGGYGTEAFF. The CDR3, as DNA: TGTGCCACCAGTGGGGGAGGGTATGGTACTGAAGCTTTCTTT.

V is TRBV4-2 and J is TRBJ1-1; D possibly corresponds to TRBD1 (5 bases). The CDR3 is made up of 14 amino acids. V was shortened by 0 bases and J by 6 bases, with 11 bases between the two germline ends. Germline V gene sequence: CDR1 LGHNA, CDR2 YNFKEQ. This CDR3 reads CASSQDARASEAFF. In DNA, the CDR3 is TGTGCCAGCAGCCAAGACGCCAGGGCCTCTGAAGCTTTCTTT.

J is TRBJ1-5 and V is TRBV4-1; D is unresolved. Germline CDR1 reads MGHRA; CDR2 reads YSYEKL. The CDR3 contains 15 residues. V lost 1 base and J 1 base, leaving 8 bases between the germline ends. DNA of the CDR3: TGCGCCAGCAGCCAAGGAACGGAGAGCAATCAGCCCCAGCATTTT. Its translation is CASSQGTESNQPQHF.

The chain is built from TRBV3-1 (or the pseudogene TRBV3-2) and TRBJ2-3, with TRBD1 matching 10 bases. The CDR3 has 15 amino acids. Germline lookup yields CDR1 LGHDT and CDR2 YNNKEL (reference sequence). Trimming took 4 bases from V and 5 from J; bases not matched to a gene: 6. The CDR3 nucleotides read TGTGCCAGCAGCCCTCGAGGGACAGGGGAAGATACGCAGTATTTT. Translating gives CASSPRGTGEDTQYF.

The chain uses TRBV20-1 and TRBJ2-3; 13 bases agree with TRBD2. This CDR3 region has 11 residues. CDR1 is DFQATT, CDR2 SNEGSKA, per germline (reference sequence). CDR3 sequence (DNA): TGCAGCGGACTAGCGGGGGTGCGGCAGTATTTT. The encoded protein is CSGLAGVRQYF.

The genes are TRBV2 and TRBJ2-1; D might be TRBD2 (5 bases). The germline V and J ends were trimmed by 2 bases and 8 bases, with 13 bases remaining between them. The CDR3 consists of 14 residues. Germline CDR1 reads SNHLY; CDR2 reads FYNNEI. The CDR3 sequence is CASSELLAIDEQFF. CDR3 coding DNA: TGTGCCAGCAGTGAATTGCTAGCCATCGATGAGCAGTTCTTC.